This T cell receptor (beta chain) was captured by sequencing in a study of blood T cell repertoires in COVID-19. Study overall: The United States, Italy and Spain supplied acute and convalescent COVID-19 samples.

The CDR3 is made up of 15 amino acids. CDR1 and CDR2 (germline): LNHDA, SQIVND (reference sequence). Deletions cut 6 bases from V and 3 bases from J, with 17 bases between. Using immunoSEQ multiplex PCR, the repertoire was profiled, and TCRdb retains in-frame clones only, with some absent. The data contain under 250,000 clones, around 80% of them singletons. Source material: peripheral blood. The receptor was derived from a woman in her fifties or sixties with acute or convalescent COVID-19. This rearrangement joins TRBV19 to TRBJ1-1; D possibly corresponds to TRBD1 (5 bases). Here the CDR3 reads CASRGRVVVDTEAFF. In nucleotides, the CDR3 is TGTGCCAGTAGGGGCAGGGTGGTAGTCGACACTGAAGCTTTCTTT.